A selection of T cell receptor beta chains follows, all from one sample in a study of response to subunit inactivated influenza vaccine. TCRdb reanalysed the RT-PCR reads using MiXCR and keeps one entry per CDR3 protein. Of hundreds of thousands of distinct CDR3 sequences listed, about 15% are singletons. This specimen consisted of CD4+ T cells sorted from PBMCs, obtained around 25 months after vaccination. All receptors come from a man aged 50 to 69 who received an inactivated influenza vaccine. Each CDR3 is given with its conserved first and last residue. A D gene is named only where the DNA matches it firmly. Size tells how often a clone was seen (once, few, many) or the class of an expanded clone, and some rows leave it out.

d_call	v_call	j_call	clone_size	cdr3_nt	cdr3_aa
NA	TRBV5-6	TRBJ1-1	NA	TGTGCCAGCAGCTTGGTCGGGTTGGGTACTGAAGCTTTCTTT	CASSLVGLGTEAFF
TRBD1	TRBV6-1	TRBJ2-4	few	TGTGCCAGCAGTCCAGCCGGGACAGGGGCTGATCAGTACTTC	CASSPAGTGADQYF
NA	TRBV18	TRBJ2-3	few	TGTGCCAGCTCACCACTTACGGCCAAGGATACGCAGTATTTT	CASSPLTAKDTQYF
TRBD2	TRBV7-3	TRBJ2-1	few	TGTGCCAGCAGACCGGGGACTAGCGACTACAATGAGCAGTTCTTC	CASRPGTSDYNEQFF
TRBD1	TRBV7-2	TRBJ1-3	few	TGTGCCAGCAGCTCCCGGACAGGGGAGGCAAACACCATATATTTT	CASSSRTGEANTIYF
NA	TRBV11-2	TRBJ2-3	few	TGTGCCAGCAGCTTAGTCCGGGGAGTGCCGCCGGCGTTTAGAGATACGCAGTATTTT	CASSLVRGVPPAFRDTQYF
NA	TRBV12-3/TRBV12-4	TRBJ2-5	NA	TGTGCCAGCAGTTTCGGGAGGACCCAGTACTTC	CASSFGRTQYF
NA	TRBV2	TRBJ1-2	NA	TGTGCCAGCAGTGGTGAGGGGCAGGCCCGGAACACCTTC	CASSGEGQARNTF
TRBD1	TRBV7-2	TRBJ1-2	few	TGTGCCAGCAGCTTAGTTGGGACAGGGCAACCGTCCTTC	CASSLVGTGQPSF
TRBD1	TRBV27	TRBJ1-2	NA	TGTGCCAGCAGTTCAGGGACAGGGGGCGCGGTTGGCTACACCTTC	CASSSGTGGAVGYTF
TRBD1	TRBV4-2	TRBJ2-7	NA	TGTGCCAGCAGCCAAGCGGGACAGCTCTCGGAGCAGTACTTC	CASSQAGQLSEQYF
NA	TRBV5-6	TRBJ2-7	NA	TGTGCCAGCAGCTTCTTCAAGGCCTACGAGCAGTACTTC	CASSFFKAYEQYF
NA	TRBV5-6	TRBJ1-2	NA	TGTGCCAGCAGCTTGGGCCCGGATAGCTATGGCTACACCTTC	CASSLGPDSYGYTF
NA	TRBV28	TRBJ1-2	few	TGTGCCAGCAGTTTCGGGTTTAACTATGGCTACACCTTC	CASSFGFNYGYTF
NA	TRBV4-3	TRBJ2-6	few	TGCGCCAGCAGCCAAGCCCCCCAGGGCTCTGGGGCCAACGTCCTGACTTTC	CASSQAPQGSGANVLTF
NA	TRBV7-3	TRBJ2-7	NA	TGTGCCAGCAGCTTACTTCCAACCTACGAGCAGTACTTC	CASSLLPTYEQYF
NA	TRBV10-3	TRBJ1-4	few	TGTGCCATCTCCGGGGAGGAGCGAGAAAAACTGTTTTTT	CAISGEEREKLFF
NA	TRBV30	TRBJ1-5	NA	TGTGCCTGGAGTTTAGGGGACAATCAGCCCCAGCATTTT	CAWSLGDNQPQHF
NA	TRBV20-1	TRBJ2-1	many	TGCAGTGCTAGTTTGGGGGGATCCTACAATGAGCAGTTCTTC	CSASLGGSYNEQFF
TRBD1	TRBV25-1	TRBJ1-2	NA	TGTGCCAGCAGTGCCGACAGGGGGGTATTGTATGGCTACACCTTC	CASSADRGVLYGYTF
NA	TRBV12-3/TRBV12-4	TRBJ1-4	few	TGTGCCAGCAGTTTTCCCGATGACCGAAGGGACTATGAAAAACTGTTTTTT	CASSFPDDRRDYEKLFF
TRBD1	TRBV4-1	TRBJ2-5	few	TGCGCCAGCAGCCAAGGGACAGGGGGTTTCGAGACCCAGTACTTC	CASSQGTGGFETQYF
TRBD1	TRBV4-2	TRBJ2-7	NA	TGTGCCAGCAGCAGCGGACAGGGTTTCCACGAGCAGTACTTC	CASSSGQGFHEQYF
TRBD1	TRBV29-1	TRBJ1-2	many	TGCAGCGTTGAAGACCGAGGGGGCGGATGGGGCTACACCTTC	CSVEDRGGGWGYTF
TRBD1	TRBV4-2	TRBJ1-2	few	TGTGCCAGCAGCCCCCCGGGACAGGGGGTTCATGGCTACACCTTC	CASSPPGQGVHGYTF
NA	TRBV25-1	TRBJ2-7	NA	TGTGCCAGCAGTGAATTGGTCGGCTACGAGCAGTACTTC	CASSELVGYEQYF
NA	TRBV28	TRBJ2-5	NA	TGTGCCAGCAGACCCGGACTGTTGGAGACCCAGTACTTC	CASRPGLLETQYF
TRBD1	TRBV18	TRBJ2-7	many	TGTGCCAGCTCACCGGGACAGAACTACGAGCAGTACTTC	CASSPGQNYEQYF
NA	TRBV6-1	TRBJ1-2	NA	TGTGCCAGCAGCACCAGAACCCAGGGTGTCGGTGGCTACACCTTC	CASSTRTQGVGGYTF
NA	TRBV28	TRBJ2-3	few	TGTGCCAGCAGTAATTCTAGGGGAAGCACAGATACGCAGTATTTT	CASSNSRGSTDTQYF
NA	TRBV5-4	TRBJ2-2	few	TGTGCCAGCAGCTTGTTGCCGAACACCGGGGAGCTGTTTTTT	CASSLLPNTGELFF
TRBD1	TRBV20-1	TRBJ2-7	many	TGCAGTGCACTACCGGACAGGGGGCTAAACGAGCAGTACTTC	CSALPDRGLNEQYF
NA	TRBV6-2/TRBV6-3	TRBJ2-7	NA	TGTGCCAGCAGACCCGGGGGCGGCGAGCAGTACTTC	CASRPGGGEQYF
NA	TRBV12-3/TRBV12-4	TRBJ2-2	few	TGTGCCAGCAGCCCTACCCCCGGAGTCACCGGGGAGCTGTTTTTT	CASSPTPGVTGELFF
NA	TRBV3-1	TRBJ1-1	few	TGTGCCAGCAGCCCCGGGGCGGGGACTGAAGCTTTCTTT	CASSPGAGTEAFF
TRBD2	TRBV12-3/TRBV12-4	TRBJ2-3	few	TGTGCCAGCAGTTTATCGAGTAGCGGGAGTACGCAGTATTTT	CASSLSSSGSTQYF
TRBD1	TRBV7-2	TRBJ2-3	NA	TGTGCCAGCAGCTCCGGACAGGGACGGAGCACAGATACGCAGTATTTT	CASSSGQGRSTDTQYF
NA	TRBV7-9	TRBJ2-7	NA	TGTGCCAGCAGCTTAGGCAGGGATGGTAACGAGCAGTACTTC	CASSLGRDGNEQYF
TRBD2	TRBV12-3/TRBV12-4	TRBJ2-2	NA	TGTGCCAGCAGACAGGGACTAGCGGGAATCACCGGGGAGCTGTTTTTT	CASRQGLAGITGELFF
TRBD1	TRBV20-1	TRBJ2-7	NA	TGCAGTGCTGGATCCGGGACAGGGGACGGTTACGAGCAGTACTTC	CSAGSGTGDGYEQYF
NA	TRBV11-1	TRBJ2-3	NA	TGTGCCAGCAGCTTAATGACCCAGGGAAAAGGGGTCACAGATACGCAGTATTTT	CASSLMTQGKGVTDTQYF
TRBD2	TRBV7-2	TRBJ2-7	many	TGTGCCAGCAGCTCCTTGACTAGCGGGTTAACGGGGCAGTACTTC	CASSSLTSGLTGQYF
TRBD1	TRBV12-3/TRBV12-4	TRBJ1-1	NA	TGTGCCAGCAGCGCCGAGACAGGGGGCGCCGTAGGGAACACTGAAGCTTTCTTT	CASSAETGGAVGNTEAFF
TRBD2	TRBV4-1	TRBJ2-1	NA	TGCGCCAGCAGCCAAGATTCCCTAGCGGGGGGGCCAAATGAGCAGTTCTTC	CASSQDSLAGGPNEQFF
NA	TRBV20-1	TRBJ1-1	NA	TGCAGTGCTAGAGATCTTAAGCTGAACACTGAAGCTTTCTTT	CSARDLKLNTEAFF
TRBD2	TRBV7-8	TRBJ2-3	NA	TGTGCCAGCAGCAGTAACAGCGGGAGCGGGGCAGATACGCAGTATTTT	CASSSNSGSGADTQYF